The source of this T cell receptor (beta chain) is a study of blood T cell repertoires in COVID-19. Across the whole study: Samples of COVID-19 (acute and convalescent) were obtained from the United States, Italy and Spain. The cDNA or gDNA used as material had been derived from T cells, B-cell-depleted T cells, or PBMCs.

This CDR3 comprises 10 residues. CDR1 DFQATT and CDR2 SNEGSKA come from the germline V gene (reference sequence). The count of this clone is one. An end of the junction does not agree with germline; a read error may underlie this. Methods used by the authors: Amplified reference gene primers provided the basis for estimating nucleated cell counts. Data came from immunoSEQ multiplex PCR; TCRdb stores just in-frame clones and leaves some out. V, J and clone size are those of that table, while D and trimming were read from the DNA. This table has 36,000 or so clones, 90% appearing once. The material sequenced was peripheral blood. The receptor was derived from a human donor in a cohort sampled during active COVID-19. The chain is built from TRBV20-1 and TRBJ2-7; D gene unclear. The CDR3 protein is CSATDGVQVF. The CDR3 DNA reads TGCAGTGCTACCGACGGCGTCCAGGTCTTC.